One sample yielded the 7 T cell receptor beta chains listed below, sequenced in a study of cytomegalovirus exposure and HLA in healthy donors. The PCR was carried out with 60 Vbeta primers and 13 Jbeta primers. TCRdb keeps only in-frame clones here, not all; method: immunoSEQ multiplex PCR. The sample includes about 130,000 clones, around three quarters of them seen just once. The specimen sequenced was PBMCs. The receptors shown here come from a male donor in good health and CMV-seronegative.

This sequence joins TRBV5-4 and TRBJ2-1; 7 bases are shared with TRBD1. With 5 bases clipped from V and 9 bases from J, the junction kept 14 bases outside the gene matches. The CDR3 is made up of 15 amino acids. Looked up from germline, CDR1 is SGHNT and CDR2 is YYREEE (reference sequence). The CDR3 sequence: CASSSGTDQPSEQFF. CDR3 coding DNA: TGTGCCAGCAGTTCCGGGACAGACCAACCGAGTGAGCAGTTCTTC.

About this clone: Other nucleotide sequences from this sample produce the same CDR3. This rearrangement joins TRBV6-5 to TRBJ1-5; 7 bases match TRBD1. Germline assignment: CDR1 MNHEY and CDR2 SVGAGI. Trimming took 5 bases from V and 7 from J; bases not matched to a gene: 8. The CDR3 totals 14 residues. This CDR3 reads CASSPTGVGQPQHF. The DNA for the CDR3 is TGTGCCAGCAGTCCAACAGGGGTTGGACAGCCCCAGCATTTT.

J is TRBJ2-7 and V is TRBV5-6; 7 nucleotides align to TRBD2. The J segment lost 4 bases and the V segment lost 3 bases, leaving 10 bases of the junction unmatched. This CDR3 comprises 15 residues. Germline CDR1 reads SGHDT; CDR2 reads YYEEEE. This CDR3 is CASSWGGRDLYEQYF. DNA of the CDR3: TGTGCCAGCAGCTGGGGGGGGAGGGATCTGTACGAGCAGTACTTC.

The chain recombines TRBV5-6 with TRBJ1-1; weak D call: TRBD1 (5 bases). V gave up 3 bases and J gave up 4 bases, with 16 bases separating them. Germline-derived CDR1 and CDR2 are SGHDT and YYEEEE. The CDR3 contains 15 residues. The CDR3 DNA follows: TGTGCCAGCAGCTCCCTAGAGGGGACTGTCACTGAAGCTTTCTTT. Its translation is CASSSLEGTVTEAFF.

The chain uses TRBV15 and TRBJ2-1; 7 bases match TRBD2. This CDR3 is built from 17 residues. CDR1 is LNHNV, CDR2 YYDKDF, per germline (reference sequence). V trimming: 3 bases; J trimming: 4 bases; junction bases outside the gene matches: 12. The CDR3 loop is CATSRVLGGGLYNEQFF. The CDR3 DNA reads TGTGCCACCAGCAGGGTTTTGGGGGGAGGGCTTTACAATGAGCAGTTCTTC.

V gene TRBV5-1 combines with J gene TRBJ2-5; 7 bases match TRBD1. The DNA end is more similar to TRBJ2-7, so the J call may be wrong. Germline V gene lookup returns CDR1 SGHRS and CDR2 YFSETQ. The CDR3 extends over 14 amino acids. The chain's CDR3 is CASSFWDSSYEQYF. DNA of the CDR3: TGCGCCAGCAGCTTTTGGGACAGCTCCTACGAGCAGTACTTC.

The V and J genes are TRBV5-8 and TRBJ1-1, with D possibly being TRBD1 (5 bases). CDR3 size: 14 residues. V lost 2 bases and J lost 4, with 12 bases in between. Per the germline V gene, CDR1 is SGHTS and CDR2 is YDEGEE. CDR3 in amino acids: CASSLRSGPTEAFF. In DNA, the CDR3 is TGTGCCAGCAGCTTACGGTCAGGGCCCACTGAAGCTTTCTTT.